This T cell receptor (beta chain) was sequenced in a study of graft-versus-host responses after intestinal transplantation. Study background: Induction with anti-thymocyte globulin, then tacrolimus and steroids for three to four years, was given to all recipients. Study-wide points: GvH clones appeared in recipient marrow, some first in ileum or blood.

The CDR3 contains 14 residues. J lost 4 bases, V lost 5 bases, and 6 bases had no gene match. Germline values: CDR1 SEHNR, CDR2 FQNEAQ (reference sequence). Repertoires were generated with immunoSEQ multiplex PCR, while TCRdb's copy carries only in-frame clones and drops some. Counted here are 100,000 to 120,000 clones, just under 95% occurring once; the ten biggest clones make up less than 0.55%. Note on this clone: No antigen is known for it.

The sample here was unstimulated CD8+ T cells sorted from spleen or lymph node cells, taken before intestinal transplant. The rearrangement joins TRBV7-9 to TRBJ1-2, with 8 bases matching TRBD1. The clonotype was recovered from a human donor who received an intestinal transplant. CDR3 region: CASSPGDRTYGYTF. For the CDR3, the DNA is TGTGCCAGCAGCCCGGGGGACAGGACCTATGGCTACACCTTC.